Described below is a single T cell receptor (beta chain) sequence and its context. The antigen is undetermined. These data are taken from a study of cytomegalovirus exposure and HLA in healthy donors. The study's findings and limits: The tendency of first-cohort TCR clusters to co-occur in the 100 to 150 validation repertoires was identified by a subsequent analysis. The study flagged 150 to 200 TCR beta chains as cytomegalovirus-associated. Published work reported that the classifier diagnosed cytomegalovirus status with high specificity and sensitivity.

Using immunoSEQ multiplex PCR, the repertoire was profiled, and TCRdb retains in-frame clones only, with some absent. The sample holds under 200,000 clones, 65% to 90% seen once. The CDR3 runs 14 residues. V lost 3 bases, J lost 6 bases, and 2 bases stayed unmatched. Germline V lookup: CDR1 LNHDA, CDR2 SQIVND (reference sequence). This rearrangement joins TRBV19 to TRBJ1-3; TRBD1 agrees at 10 bases. What was sequenced was PBMCs. The origin of this receptor is a woman younger than 35 in good health and CMV-seronegative. The CDR3 region is CASSMTGGANTIYF. In DNA form, the CDR3 reads TGTGCCAGTAGTATGACAGGGGGCGCAAACACCATATATTTT.